The clone carrying this TCR beta chain was seen many times. Its antigen is currently unknown. This sample was taken from a study of regulatory T cells in long-lasting Graves disease. Arm-PCR with iRepertoire HTBI primers amplified the CDR3 regions for these TCR beta libraries. TCRdb redid the calling of the multiplex PCR reads with MiXCR, one entry per CDR3 protein. The sample has roughly 610,000 distinct CDR3 sequences; about 16% are singletons. The CDR3 runs to 14 residues. Unmatched junction bases numbered 5, after V lost 7 bases and J lost 3 bases. Per the germline V gene, CDR1 is SNHLY and CDR2 is FYNNEI. The time point is: newly diagnosed GD, antithyroid drugs for less than 3 months. The TCR library was made from RNA that had been extracted from PBMCs in TRIzol. Study-wide points: Persistent disease showed a preference for TRBV28, TRBJ1-2 and TRBJ2-5. The work looked only at peripheral blood and did not look at thyroid tissue. A greater number of public clonotypes (2,741) was shared by persistent patients than by new patients (around 960).

Another study also made use of these data, one on T cells in Graves' hyperthyroidism and ophthalmopathy. That work contributes: Lactation, pregnancy, other autoimmune disease or uncontrolled infection excluded patients.

The gene calls are TRBV2 and TRBJ2-2; the match to TRBD1 covers 7 bases. Sample: peripheral blood mononuclear cells (PBMCs), taken at new diagnosis, from a patient treated with antithyroid drugs. This receptor was identified in a man between 18 and 29 years old with Graves disease. CDR3 coding DNA: TGTGCCAGCATCCTCGACAGGGACACCGGGGAGCTGTTTTTT. Translated, it gives CASILDRDTGELFF.